The 14 T cell receptor beta chains below were found in one sample sequenced in a study of post-analysis software for immune sequencing data. The antigens these receptors bind are not known. Prepared TCR beta cDNA libraries contained unique molecular identifiers. TCRdb ran MiXCR on the PCR reads and lists one entry per CDR3 protein. The sample records some 690,000 distinct CDR3 sequences, just under 30% being singletons. Study-wide findings and caveats: The five TRBV segments detected at higher frequency in patients than in controls included TRBV5-6, TRBV5-1 and TRBV20-1.

The sample was blood. Receptors were obtained from a girl aged 10 to 17 with multiple sclerosis.

The gene calls are TRBV5-6 and TRBJ2-5, with D hard to call. The J call may be mistaken, given a closer DNA end match to TRBJ2-7. The CDR3 is 16 residues long. Germline values: CDR1 SGHDT, CDR2 YYEEEE. The CDR3: CASSPIRAEILDEQYF. The DNA for the CDR3 is TGTGCCAGCAGCCCTATTCGGGCAGAGATACTCGACGAGCAGTACTTC.

There are a few counts of this clonotype. The chain links TRBV11-2 to TRBJ1-2, with no clear D. Germline CDR1 is SGHAT and CDR2 is FQNNGV. V shed 8 bases and J shed 6 bases, with 16 bases lying between them. The length of the CDR3 is 13 residues. CDR3 protein: CASRRVGSDGYTF. DNA for the CDR3: TGTGCCAGCCGACGAGTGGGGTCAGATGGCTACACCTTC.

The chain joins TRBV27 to TRBJ1-2; TRBD1 might be the D (5 bases). CDR1 MNHEY and CDR2 SMNVEV come from the germline V gene (reference sequence). Trimming pared 5 bases from V and 4 bases from J, leaving 17 bases between. The CDR3 spans 15 residues. The CDR3 is CASSPMGRQFYGYTF. Written as DNA, the CDR3 is TGTGCCAGCAGTCCGATGGGACGGCAATTCTATGGCTACACCTTC.

Only a few counts were recorded for this clonotype. V gene TRBV20-1 combines with J gene TRBJ2-1; no reliable D call. The ends were cut back, 2 bases at V and 12 bases at J, with 14 bases in the middle. Germline values: CDR1 DFQATT, CDR2 SNEGSKA (reference sequence). The CDR3 is 12 residues long. This CDR3 is CSARPSASTQFF. The CDR3 DNA sequence: TGCAGTGCTAGACCCTCGGCCTCCACGCAGTTCTTC.

This rearrangement joins TRBV5-6 to TRBJ2-5; 9 bases align to TRBD1. This CDR3 region has 20 residues. Trimming at V came to 0 bases and at J to 2 bases, leaving 17 bases not matched to a gene. Per germline, CDR1 SGHDT and CDR2 YYEEEE. CDR3 nucleotides: TGTGCCAGCAGCTTGGAGAGGGTATGGGGACAGGGAGGAAAGCAAGAGACCCAGTACTTC. Amino acid sequence: CASSLERVWGQGGKQETQYF.

The chain uses TRBV6-1 and TRBJ2-7; the match to TRBD2 covers 12 bases. Germline V lookup: CDR1 MNHNS, CDR2 SASEGT. This CDR3 spans 16 amino acids. With 5 bases clipped from V and 10 bases from J, the junction kept 15 bases outside the gene matches. CDR3 DNA sequence: TGTGCCAGCAGTCAAGGGACTAGCGGGCGCCAAGACACCCAGTACTTC. Translation gives CASSQGTSGRQDTQYF.

The chain joins TRBV28 to TRBJ2-4; 10 positions match TRBD2. The trim removed 4 bases at V and 0 bases at J, leaving 3 bases unmatched. This CDR3 comprises 16 residues. Germline lookup yields CDR1 MDHEN and CDR2 SYDVKM. CDR3 region: CASSYSGGIAKNIQYF. CDR3 sequence (DNA): TGTGCCAGCAGTTATAGCGGGGGGATAGCCAAAAACATTCAGTACTTC. Filled out from reference TRBV28 and TRBJ2-4, the complete variable domain reads DVKVTQSSRYLVKRTGEKVFLECVQDMDHENMFWYRQDPGLGLRLIYFSYDVKMKEKGDIPEGYSVSREKKERFSLILESASTNQTSMYLCASSYSGGIAKNIQYFGAGTRLSVL.

This clonotype was observed a few times. V gene TRBV5-1 combines with J gene TRBJ1-1, with D uncertain. The CDR3 totals 12 residues. V lost 0 bases and J lost 7, with 7 bases in between. Germline loops: CDR1 SGHRS, CDR2 YFSETQ. CDR3 bases: TGCGCCAGCAGCTTGGAGGGATATGAAGCTTTCTTT. Encoded protein: CASSLEGYEAFF.

There are a few counts of this clonotype. The V gene is TRBV9, the J gene TRBJ2-1; 12 positions match TRBD2. Per germline, CDR1 SGDLS and CDR2 YYNGEE. The CDR3 runs 16 residues. The trim removed 3 bases at V and 4 bases at J, leaving 5 bases unmatched. Written as DNA, the CDR3 is TGTGCCAGCAGCGAAAGGACTAGCGGGACATACAATGAGCAGTTCTTC. This encodes CASSERTSGTYNEQFF.

A few counts support this clonotype. CDR3 loop: CASSLVFYNEQFF. The DNA of the CDR3 is TGTGCCAGCAGTTTAGTTTTTTACAATGAGCAGTTCTTC. V is TRBV28 and J is TRBJ2-1, with D hard to call. CDR1 is MDHEN and CDR2 is SYDVKM in the germline V gene. The CDR3 loop spans 13 amino acids. Trimming shortened V by 2 bases and J by 4 bases, and 6 bases separated the two germline ends.

The CDR3 DNA reads TGTGCCAGCAGTCTACAGGGCCCCACTGGAAACACCATATATTTT. Amino acid sequence: CASSLQGPTGNTIYF. The genes are TRBV7-8 and TRBJ1-3, with a possible D match to TRBD1 (6 bases). The germline V gene has CDR1 SGHVS and CDR2 FQNEAQ. This CDR3 contains 15 residues. V was shortened by 6 bases and J by 2 bases, with 14 bases between the two germline ends.

This chain connects TRBV6-2 or TRBV6-3 to TRBJ2-7; D gene ambiguous. This CDR3 has 16 amino acids. Deletions cut 2 bases from V and 7 bases from J, with 21 bases between. CDR1 is MNHEY and CDR2 is SVGEGT in the germline V gene. The CDR3 loop reads CASSYPPGQKNAEQYF. The CDR3, as DNA: TGTGCCAGCAGTTACCCACCCGGGCAGAAAAACGCGGAGCAGTACTTC.

This clonotype was detected a few times. The chain combines TRBV11-3 with TRBJ2-7; TRBD2 aligns across 11 bases. Germline V gives CDR1 SGHNT, CDR2 YENEEA. The CDR3 has 15 amino acids. Trimming cost V 5 bases and J 7 bases; bases outside gene matches: 10. The CDR3 spells CASSPIAGGHSEQYF. The CDR3 DNA reads as TGTGCCAGCAGCCCCATAGCGGGAGGGCACAGTGAGCAGTACTTC.

This clonotype was seen only a few times. J is TRBJ2-1 and V is TRBV12-5; D perhaps matches TRBD1 (6 bases). This CDR3 spans 16 amino acids. Germline CDR1 and CDR2: LGHNT and FRNRAP. Trimming removed 1 base from V and 8 bases from J, with 18 bases in between. The CDR3 spells CASGLGTAGVADEQFF. CDR3 nucleotides: TGTGCTAGTGGTTTGGGAACCGCAGGGGTTGCGGATGAGCAGTTCTTC.